What follows are 6 T cell receptor beta chains derived from one specimen sequenced in a study of spatial heterogeneity in lung cancer. Notes on the study in general: The number of expanded tumor alpha and beta chains correlated with mutation number.

For these receptors, no antigen is known. TCRdb re-analysed the 5' RACE reads in MiXCR, keeping a single row per CDR3 protein. The sample has roughly 8,800 distinct CDR3 sequences, 4.5% seen once; the top ten hold 11%. Time point noted: sample taken at primary tumor resection. Sample: lung tumor tissue, taken at surgery. The receptors derive from a female donor with early-stage non-small cell lung cancer.

This clonotype was seen many times. The genes are TRBV20-1 and TRBJ2-2; the D gene is possibly TRBD1 (6 bases). Looked up from germline, CDR1 is DFQATT and CDR2 is SNEGSKA (reference sequence). The CDR3 covers 17 residues. The germline V and J ends were trimmed by 1 base and 2 bases, with 17 bases remaining between them. DNA for the CDR3: TGCAGTGCTAGAGGCCAACAGGGAGCGTTAAACACCGGGGAGCTGTTTTTT. Amino acid sequence: CSARGQQGALNTGELFF.

This clonotype was seen at least ten times. The V gene is TRBV7-9, the J gene TRBJ1-5; no reliable D call. V was cut by 5 bases and J by 2 bases, with 22 bases left in between. The CDR3 has 18 residues. Germline lookup yields CDR1 SEHNR and CDR2 FQNEAQ (reference sequence). Written as DNA, the CDR3 is TGTGCCAGCAGCCTATACGATTACCAGCCCGAGGGCAATCAGCCCCAGCATTTT. Protein product: CASSLYDYQPEGNQPQHF.

This clonotype is medium-sized within its sample. The gene calls are TRBV6-2 or TRBV6-3 and TRBJ1-5; weak D call: TRBD1 (5 bases). Germline values: CDR1 MNHEY, CDR2 SVGEGT. CDR3 length: 14 amino acids. The ends were cut back, 6 bases at V and 10 bases at J, with 19 bases in the middle. CDR3 bases: TGTGCCAGCAGCCGCGGGGCCCCGGGCGTTCCCCAGCATTTT. It is translated as CASSRGAPGVPQHF.

This clonotype was counted at least ten times. This chain joins TRBV18 and TRBJ2-5; 11 bases match TRBD2. Trimming removed 3 bases from V and 3 bases from J; junction bases left unmatched: 3. CDR1 KGHSH and CDR2 LQKENI come from the germline V gene. The CDR3 contains 15 residues. The CDR3, as DNA: TGTGCCAGCTCACCGGGACTAGCGGAGGAAGAGACCCAGTACTTC. It yields the protein CASSPGLAEEETQYF. Full variable domain (remainder filled in from reference TRBV18 and TRBJ2-5): NAGVMQNPRHLVRRRGQEARLRCSPMKGHSHVYWYRQLPEEGLKFMVYLQKENIIDESGMPKERFSAEFPKEGPSILRIQQVVRGDSAAYFCASSPGLAEEETQYFGPGTRLLVL.

This clonotype was counted ten times or more. The rearrangement links TRBV6-1 to TRBJ2-5; 9 positions match TRBD2. Germline assignment: CDR1 MNHNS and CDR2 SASEGT. V lost 4 bases and J lost 3; bases outside the gene matches: 3. This CDR3 has 14 amino acids. CDR3 DNA sequence: TGTGCCAGCAGTGGGGGACTAGCTGAAGAGACCCAGTACTTC. Translated: CASSGGLAEETQYF.

This clonotype showed up many times. This chain joins TRBV7-9 and TRBJ1-1; possibly TRBD1 for D (5 bases). CDR3 size: 10 residues. CDR1 and CDR2 (germline): SEHNR, FQNEAQ (reference sequence). Trimming shortened V by 5 bases and J by 7 bases, and 5 bases separated the two germline ends. CDR3 in DNA: TGTGCCAGCAGCGACAGTGAAGCTTTCTTT. This translates into CASSDSEAFF.